Presented here are 24 T cell receptor beta chains from one specimen sequenced in a study of blood T cell repertoires in COVID-19. Generated by immunoSEQ multiplex PCR, the TCRdb table keeps only in-frame clones and is missing some. The sample has 85,000 to 130,000 clones; more than 85% are singletons. Sample: peripheral blood. All receptors derive from a man in his 60s with acute or convalescent COVID-19.

CDR3 coding DNA: TGTGCCAGCTCATACCGGACAGGGTCCTACGAGCAGTACTTC. This translates into CASSYRTGSYEQYF. This sequence joins TRBV18 and TRBJ2-7; 8 nucleotides agree with TRBD1. The CDR3 length is 14 residues. The germline CDR1 and CDR2 sequences are KGHSH and LQKENI. V shed 5 bases and J 1 base; nucleotides not matched to a gene: 4.

This clone was picked up a small number of times. The chain uses TRBV6-5 and TRBJ2-1, with 8 bases matching TRBD1. Looked up from germline, CDR1 is MNHEY and CDR2 is SVGAGI. The ends lost 5 bases at V and 9 bases at J; junction bases unmatched: 12. The CDR3 extends over 15 amino acids. The CDR3 DNA follows: TGTGCCAGCAGTCCTCCGGGACAGGAAAGTAGTGAGCAGTTCTTC. Amino acids: CASSPPGQESSEQFF.

The gene calls are TRBV10-1 and TRBJ2-5; D is perhaps TRBD2 (5 bases). Germline assignment: CDR1 WNHNN and CDR2 SYGVQD (reference sequence). V lost 2 bases and J 3 bases, leaving 10 bases between the germline ends. The CDR3 runs to 14 residues. CDR3 region: CASSEGFGEETQYF. The DNA of the CDR3 is TGCGCCAGCAGTGAGGGCTTCGGGGAAGAGACCCAGTACTTC.

This chain connects TRBV21-1 to TRBJ2-1; the table gives TRBD2 as D, unverified against the DNA. TRBV21-1 is noted as a pseudogene. The CDR3 is 16 residues long. The CDR3 sequence is CASSKVRGLNYNEQFF. DNA of the CDR3: TGTGCCAGCAGCAAAGTTAGAGGGTTGAACTACAATGAGCAGTTCTTC.

The sample holds one count of this clone. The chain combines TRBV7-9 with TRBJ2-7, with 7 bases matching TRBD1. The length of the CDR3 is 14 residues. Germline trimming cut 5 bases from V and 2 bases from J; bases unmatched to any gene: 6. Looked up from germline, CDR1 is SEHNR and CDR2 is FQNEAQ (reference sequence). This chain's CDR3 is CASSPGTAAYEQYF. Written as DNA, the CDR3 is TGTGCCAGCAGCCCCGGGACAGCGGCCTACGAGCAGTACTTC.

J is TRBJ2-5 and V is TRBV9; D might be TRBD1 (6 bases). V was trimmed by 4 bases and J by 4 bases, leaving 14 bases between them. This CDR3 contains 14 residues. Germline V lookup: CDR1 SGDLS, CDR2 YYNGEE. CDR3 sequence reads: CASSPQGWRETQYF. The CDR3 region has the DNA TGTGCCAGCAGCCCTCAGGGGTGGCGAGAGACCCAGTACTTC.

The J gene is TRBJ2-1, the V gene TRBV28; 8 nucleotides match TRBD1. J gave up 4 bases and V 8 bases, and 10 bases lay outside the gene matches. This CDR3 spans 15 amino acids. Germline CDR1 and CDR2: MDHEN and SYDVKM. DNA for the CDR3: TGTGCCAGCCCAGGATCGACAGGGGAATACAATGAGCAGTTCTTC. This translates into CASPGSTGEYNEQFF.

The chain has TRBV2 and TRBJ2-2; 7 bases align to TRBD2. CDR1 SNHLY and CDR2 FYNNEI come from the germline V gene. Trimming at V came to 3 bases and at J to 4 bases, leaving 2 bases not matched to a gene. The CDR3 sequence is 14 residues long. The CDR3 reads CASSEQRGTGELFF. In DNA, the CDR3 is TGTGCCAGCAGTGAGCAGCGGGGCACCGGGGAGCTGTTTTTT.

This clone was seen a single time. The chain has TRBV2 and TRBJ2-7; D possibly corresponds to TRBD1 (6 bases). Per germline, CDR1 SNHLY and CDR2 FYNNEI. The length of the CDR3 is 11 residues. Trimming removed 4 bases from V and 6 bases from J, with 7 bases in between. CDR3 in DNA: TGTGCCAGCAGTGGGGGGCTCGAGCAGTACGTC. Translated, it gives CASSGGLEQYV.

The V call is TRBV18, the J call TRBJ2-7; tentative D call: TRBD1 (6 bases). Germline CDR1 reads KGHSH; CDR2 reads LQKENI. The V gene lost 3 bases and the J gene lost 5 bases, with 14 bases spanning the gap. The CDR3 is 14 amino acids. CDR3 in amino acids: CASSPSGARDEQYV. The CDR3 DNA follows: TGTGCCAGCTCACCTTCAGGGGCTAGAGACGAGCAGTACGTC.

The chain combines TRBV6-5 with TRBJ1-2; D gene unclear. The CDR3 has 13 residues. Germline V CDR1 and CDR2: MNHEY, SVGAGI. V gave up 6 bases and J gave up 8 bases, with 16 bases separating them. CDR3 nucleotides: TGTGCCAGCAGGCGACGACGGGAGGAGGGCTACACCTTC. Amino acid sequence: CASRRRREEGYTF.

This clone was detected only once. This chain uses TRBV3-1 (or the pseudogene TRBV3-2) with TRBJ1-1; 7 nucleotides align to TRBD1. V shed 4 bases, J shed 8 bases, and the junction held 13 bases outside the gene matches. The CDR3 loop spans 15 amino acids. Germline V gene lookup returns CDR1 LGHDT and CDR2 YNNKEL (reference sequence). CDR3 amino acids: CASSRASTGITEAFF. The CDR3 DNA sequence: TGTGCCAGCAGCCGCGCTTCGACAGGGATAACCGAAGCTTTCTTT.

The chain combines TRBV20-1 with TRBJ1-2; D possibly corresponds to TRBD1 (5 bases). This CDR3 spans 10 amino acids. Deletions cut 6 bases from V and 9 bases from J, with 11 bases between. Germline CDR1 is DFQATT and CDR2 is SNEGSKA (reference sequence). In DNA form, the CDR3 reads TGCAGTGCCCCCCGGGGGAGCTACACCTTC. This sequence encodes CSAPRGSYTF.

This clone is categorized as medium-sized (0.01 to 0.1%). V and J are TRBV14 and TRBJ2-1; D is unclear. The CDR3 runs 13 residues. V lost 1 base to trimming and J lost 12 bases, with 13 bases between them. Per germline, CDR1 SGHDN and CDR2 FVKESK. The CDR3 DNA sequence: TGTGCCAGCAGCCAAGTAGTGTCGGCAGGGCAGTTCTTC. Its translation is CASSQVVSAGQFF.

This chain joins TRBV6-5 and TRBJ1-2; D unclear. The CDR3 is 12 residues long. The germline CDR1 and CDR2 sequences are MNHEY and SVGAGI. Trimming pared 6 bases from V and 7 bases from J, leaving 12 bases between. The CDR3, as DNA: TGTGCCAGCAGGCGTCGTGTTGGTGGCTACACCTTC. It yields the protein CASRRRVGGYTF.

The V gene is TRBV23-1, the J gene TRBJ2-1, with a possible D match to TRBD2 (5 bases). TRBV23-1 is flagged as an ORF with uncertain function. V was pared by 1 base and J by 0 bases, with 7 bases between. This CDR3 has 15 residues. CDR3: CASSQWRSSYNEQFF. The CDR3 DNA reads TGCGCCAGCAGTCAATGGAGGAGCTCCTACAATGAGCAGTTCTTC.

This sequence joins TRBV19 and TRBJ2-1; 14 bases line up with TRBD2. CDR3 size: 16 residues. The germline gives CDR1 LNHDA, CDR2 SQIVND (reference sequence). With 5 bases clipped from V and 5 bases from J, the junction kept 5 bases outside the gene matches. This CDR3 reads CASSPSGLAGDNEQFF. The CDR3 coding sequence is TGTGCCAGTAGTCCCTCGGGACTAGCGGGAGACAATGAGCAGTTCTTC. Filled out from reference TRBV19 and TRBJ2-1, the complete variable domain reads DGGITQSPKYLFRKEGQNVTLSCEQNLNHDAMYWYRQDPGQGLRLIYYSQIVNDFQKGDIAEGYSVSREKKESFPLTVTSAQKNPTAFYLCASSPSGLAGDNEQFFGPGTRLTVL.

The chain joins TRBV10-3 to TRBJ1-1; D unresolved. The CDR3 totals 13 residues. Trimming removed 4 bases from V and 1 base from J, with 7 bases in between. Germline loops: CDR1 ENHRY, CDR2 SYGVKD. The CDR3, as DNA: TGTGCCATCAGTGCCGGCGGGAACACTGAAGCTTTCTTT. Residues: CAISAGGNTEAFF.

The chain joins TRBV19 to TRBJ1-4, with D uncertain. Looked up from germline, CDR1 is LNHDA and CDR2 is SQIVND (reference sequence). V was shortened by 4 bases and J by 4 bases, with 13 bases between the two germline ends. The CDR3 is 15 amino acids. The CDR3 DNA follows: TGTGCCAGTAGTAAACTGACGGGGAGTAATGAAAAACTGTTTTTT. Its protein product is CASSKLTGSNEKLFF.

The chain links TRBV14 to TRBJ1-3; D is uncertain. CDR1 is SGHDN, CDR2 FVKESK, per germline. The CDR3 has 13 residues. Trimming took 3 bases from V and 2 from J, leaving 5 bases between them. The CDR3 coding sequence is TGTGCCAGCAGCCAGGGCACTGGAAACACCATATATTTT. Translated: CASSQGTGNTIYF.

The J gene is TRBJ2-1, the V gene TRBV4-1; D gene ambiguous. This CDR3 region has 17 residues. The germline V gene encodes CDR1 MGHRA and CDR2 YSYEKL. V lost 0 bases and J lost 0, with 12 bases in between. CDR3 amino acids: CASSQEQQPRSYNEQFF. The CDR3 DNA reads as TGCGCCAGCAGCCAAGAACAACAGCCCCGCTCCTACAATGAGCAGTTCTTC.

The chain links TRBV6-5 to TRBJ1-3; a weak D match, TRBD1 (5 bases). Trimming took off 8 bases at V and 4 bases at J, with 15 bases between the two ends. From germline, CDR1 is MNHEY and CDR2 SVGAGI. The length of the CDR3 is 14 residues. The DNA of the CDR3 is TGTGCCAGCTTGGACATCTTATCCGGAAACACCATATATTTT. Amino acid sequence: CASLDILSGNTIYF.

This rearrangement joins TRBV7-9 to TRBJ2-1; tentatively, D is TRBD2 (6 bases). The CDR3 sequence is 15 residues long. Trimming stripped 5 bases from V and 0 bases from J, with 11 bases between. Looked up from germline, CDR1 is SEHNR and CDR2 is FQNEAQ (reference sequence). CDR3 DNA sequence: TGTGCCAGCAGCAATGGGGGGAGCTCCTACAATGAGCAGTTCTTC. Its protein is CASSNGGSSYNEQFF.

J is TRBJ1-1 and V is TRBV30, with a weak D call TRBD1 (6 bases). This CDR3 contains 13 residues. Trimming took off 4 bases at V and 4 bases at J, with 13 bases between the two ends. Germline lookup yields CDR1 GTSNPN and CDR2 SVGIG (reference sequence). The CDR3 loop reads CAWNYRAGTEAFF. CDR3 bases: TGTGCCTGGAATTACAGGGCGGGCACTGAAGCTTTCTTT.